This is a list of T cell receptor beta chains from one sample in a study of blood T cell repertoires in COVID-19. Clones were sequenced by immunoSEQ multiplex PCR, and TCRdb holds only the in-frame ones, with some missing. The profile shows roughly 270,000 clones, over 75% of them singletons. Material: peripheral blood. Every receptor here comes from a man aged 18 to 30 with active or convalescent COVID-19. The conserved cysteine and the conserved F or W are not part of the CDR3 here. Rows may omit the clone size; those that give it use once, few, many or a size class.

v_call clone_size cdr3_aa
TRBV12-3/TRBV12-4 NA ASTHARNSPLH
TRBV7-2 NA ASSWSGKEKLF
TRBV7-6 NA ASSLPRDSIRTDTQY
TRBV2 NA ASSVLAAKNIQY
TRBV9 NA ASSGPSSYNEQF
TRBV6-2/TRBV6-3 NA ASSLTGQLTANYGYT
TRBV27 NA ASSSGLAGNEQF
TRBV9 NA ASSPGWAGAPLH
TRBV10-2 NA ASRGTGGTDEQY
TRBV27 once ASRQGAFYEQY
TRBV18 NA ASSPSTGAIPYEQY
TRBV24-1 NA ATSEYSNQPQH
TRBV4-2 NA ASSGGAYEQY
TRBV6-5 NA ASSYSKGQHYEQY